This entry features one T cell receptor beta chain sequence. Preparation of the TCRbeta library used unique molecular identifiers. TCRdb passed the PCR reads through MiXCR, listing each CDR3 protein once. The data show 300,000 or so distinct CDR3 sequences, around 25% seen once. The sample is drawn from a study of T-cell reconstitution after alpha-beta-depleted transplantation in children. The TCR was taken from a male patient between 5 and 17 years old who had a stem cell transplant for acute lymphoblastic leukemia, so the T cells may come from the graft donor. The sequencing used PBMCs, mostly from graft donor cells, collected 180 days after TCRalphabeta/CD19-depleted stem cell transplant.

The CDR3 coding sequence is TGTGCCAGCAGCCTGCGGGGACTAGCGGGAGGCTCGAACACCGGGGAGCTGTTTTTT. It yields the protein CASSLRGLAGGSNTGELFF. The genes are TRBV11-2 and TRBJ2-2; TRBD2 matches 15 bases. The V gene's germline CDR1 is SGHAT and CDR2 FQNNGV. J gave up 0 bases and V 5 bases, and 7 bases lay outside the gene matches. The CDR3 covers 19 residues.